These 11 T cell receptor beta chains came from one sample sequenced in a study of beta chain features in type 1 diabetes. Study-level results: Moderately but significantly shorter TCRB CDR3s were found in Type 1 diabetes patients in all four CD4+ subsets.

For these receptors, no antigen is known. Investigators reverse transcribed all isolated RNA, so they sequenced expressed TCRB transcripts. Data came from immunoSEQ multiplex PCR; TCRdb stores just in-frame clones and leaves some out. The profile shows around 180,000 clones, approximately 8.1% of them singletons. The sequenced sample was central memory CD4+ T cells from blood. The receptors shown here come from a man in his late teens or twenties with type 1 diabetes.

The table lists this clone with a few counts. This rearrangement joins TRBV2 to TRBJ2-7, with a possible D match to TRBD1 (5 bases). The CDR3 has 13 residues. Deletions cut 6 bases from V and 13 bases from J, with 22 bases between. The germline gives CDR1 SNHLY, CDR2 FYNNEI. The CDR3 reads CASRALHETETYF. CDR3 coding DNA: TGTGCCAGCAGAGCCTTACACGAGACAGAAACTTACTTC.

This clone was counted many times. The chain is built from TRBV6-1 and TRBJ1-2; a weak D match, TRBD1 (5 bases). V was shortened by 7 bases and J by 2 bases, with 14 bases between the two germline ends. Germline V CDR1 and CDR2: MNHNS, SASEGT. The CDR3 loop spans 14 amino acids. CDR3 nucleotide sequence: TGTGCCAGCACCCCTGCAGGGTTCAACTATGGCTACACCTTC. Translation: CASTPAGFNYGYTF.

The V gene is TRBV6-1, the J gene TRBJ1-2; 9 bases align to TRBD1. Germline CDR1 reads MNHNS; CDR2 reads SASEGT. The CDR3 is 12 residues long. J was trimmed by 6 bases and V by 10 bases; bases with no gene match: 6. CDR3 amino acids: CATYRDRDGYTF. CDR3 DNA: TGTGCCACCTACCGGGACAGGGATGGCTACACCTTC.

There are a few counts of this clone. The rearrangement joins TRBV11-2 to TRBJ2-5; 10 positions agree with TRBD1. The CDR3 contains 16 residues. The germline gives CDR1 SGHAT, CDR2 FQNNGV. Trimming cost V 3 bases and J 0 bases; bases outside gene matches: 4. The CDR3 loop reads CASSFRQGANQETQYF. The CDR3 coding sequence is TGTGCCAGCAGCTTCCGACAGGGGGCGAACCAAGAGACCCAGTACTTC.

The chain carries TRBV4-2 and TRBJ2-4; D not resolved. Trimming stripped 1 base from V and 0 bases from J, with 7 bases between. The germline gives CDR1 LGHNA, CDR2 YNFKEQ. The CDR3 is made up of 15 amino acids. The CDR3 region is CASSQGAVAKNIQYF. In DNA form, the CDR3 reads TGTGCCAGCAGCCAAGGGGCTGTAGCCAAAAACATTCAGTACTTC.

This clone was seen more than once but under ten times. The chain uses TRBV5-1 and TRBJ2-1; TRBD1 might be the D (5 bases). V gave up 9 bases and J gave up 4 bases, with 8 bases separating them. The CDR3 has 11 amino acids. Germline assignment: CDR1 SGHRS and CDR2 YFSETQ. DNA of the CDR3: TGCGCCACTAGACAGTACAATGAGCAGTTCTTC. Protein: CATRQYNEQFF.

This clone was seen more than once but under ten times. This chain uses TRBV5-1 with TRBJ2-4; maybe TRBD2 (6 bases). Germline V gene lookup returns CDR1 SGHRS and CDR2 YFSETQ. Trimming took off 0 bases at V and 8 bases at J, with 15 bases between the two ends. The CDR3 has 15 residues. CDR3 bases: TGCGCCAGCAGCTTGGCCTCTAGTCGCGGGGACATTCAGTACTTC. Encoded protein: CASSLASSRGDIQYF. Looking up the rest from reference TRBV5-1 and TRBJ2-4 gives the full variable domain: KAGVTQTPRYLIKTRGQQVTLSCSPISGHRSVSWYQQTPGQGLQFLFEYFSETQRNKGNFPGRFSGRQFSNSRSEMNVSTLELGDSALYLCASSLASSRGDIQYFGAGTRLSVL.

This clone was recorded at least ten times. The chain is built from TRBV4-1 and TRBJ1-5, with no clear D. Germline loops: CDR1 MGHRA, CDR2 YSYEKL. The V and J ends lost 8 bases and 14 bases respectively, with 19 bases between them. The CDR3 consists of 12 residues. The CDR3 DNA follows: TGCGCCAGCTCAACGCCCGGCGGGCAAGAGCATTTT. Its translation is CASSTPGGQEHF.

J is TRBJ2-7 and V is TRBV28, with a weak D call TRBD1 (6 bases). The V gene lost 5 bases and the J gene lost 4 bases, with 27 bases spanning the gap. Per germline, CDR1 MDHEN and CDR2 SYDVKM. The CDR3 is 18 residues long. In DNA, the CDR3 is TGTGCCAGCAGTGAAAGTACAGGGTTGGGATCTTTTGGGTACGAGCAGTACTTC. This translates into CASSESTGLGSFGYEQYF.

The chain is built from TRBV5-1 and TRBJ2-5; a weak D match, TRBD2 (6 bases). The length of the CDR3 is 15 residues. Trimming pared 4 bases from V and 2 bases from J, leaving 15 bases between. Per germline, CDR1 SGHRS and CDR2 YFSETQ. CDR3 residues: CASSPGEANQETQYF. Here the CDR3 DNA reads TGCGCCAGCAGCCCCGGGGAGGCGAATCAAGAGACCCAGTACTTC.

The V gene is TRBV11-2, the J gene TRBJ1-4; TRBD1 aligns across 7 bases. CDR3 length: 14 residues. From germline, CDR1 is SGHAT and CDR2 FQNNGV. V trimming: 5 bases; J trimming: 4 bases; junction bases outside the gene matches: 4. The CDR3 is CASSPDRFNEKLFF. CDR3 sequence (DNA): TGTGCCAGCAGCCCGGACAGGTTTAATGAAAAACTGTTTTTT. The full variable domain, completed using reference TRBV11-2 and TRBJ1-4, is EAGVAQSPRYKIIEKRQSVAFWCNPISGHATLYWYQQILGQGPKLLIQFQNNGVVDDSQLPKDRFSAERLKGVDSTLKIQPAKLEDSAVYLCASSPDRFNEKLFFGSGTQLSVL.